This T cell receptor (beta chain) was recorded in a study of shared clonotypes between healthy human individuals. V lost 5 bases to trimming and J lost 5 bases, with 9 bases between them. The CDR3 has 13 residues. Germline CDR1 reads WSHSY; CDR2 reads SAAADI. In the source study's methods: Junction-only sequences without quality scores were provided by ImmunoSEQ, so filtering was different. The repertoire was sequenced with immunoSEQ multiplex PCR; TCRdb's copy has only in-frame clones and lacks some. Clone size and V and J calls were adopted from that table, with D and trimming inferred from the DNA. This table has some 1,900,000 clones, approximately 94% appearing once. Terminally differentiated effector memory CD45RA+ cells were excluded by CCR7 positive selection of CD45RO-negative cells. General study findings and limits: Clonotypes which were not shared had lower generation probabilities than clonotypes that all four donors shared.

A word on this clone: What it recognizes is unknown.

J is TRBJ1-4 and V is TRBV10-2, with D perhaps matching TRBD1 (6 bases). The receptor comes from a man younger than 30 in good health. The sequencing input was naive CD8+ T cells sorted from blood. CDR3 sequence (DNA): TGCGCCAGCAGTCGAGGGGGGAATGAAAAACTGTTTTTT. This gives the protein CASSRGGNEKLFF.